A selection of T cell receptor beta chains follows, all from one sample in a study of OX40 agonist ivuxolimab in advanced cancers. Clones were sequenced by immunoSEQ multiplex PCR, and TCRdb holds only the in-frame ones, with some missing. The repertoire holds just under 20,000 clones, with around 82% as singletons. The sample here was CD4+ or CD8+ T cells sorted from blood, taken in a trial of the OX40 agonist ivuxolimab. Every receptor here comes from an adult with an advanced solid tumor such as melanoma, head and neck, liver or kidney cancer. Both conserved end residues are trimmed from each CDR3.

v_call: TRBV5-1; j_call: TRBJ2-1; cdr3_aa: ASSSDSLRGYNEQF
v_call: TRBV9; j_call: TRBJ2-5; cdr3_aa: ASSVEGAPQETQY
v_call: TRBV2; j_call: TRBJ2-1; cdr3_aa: ASSERTSGDAYNEQF
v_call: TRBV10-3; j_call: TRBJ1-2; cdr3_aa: AISEFGQGNYGYT
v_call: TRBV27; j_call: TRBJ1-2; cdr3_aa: ASSLSGHYGYT
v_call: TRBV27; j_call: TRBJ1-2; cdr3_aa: ASSNTRDSAGSYGYT
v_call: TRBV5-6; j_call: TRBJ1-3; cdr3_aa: ASSLEGYSGNTIY
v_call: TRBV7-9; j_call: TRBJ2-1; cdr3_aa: ASSLGGSNEQF
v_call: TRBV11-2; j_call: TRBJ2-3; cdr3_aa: ASSLLSGSWSDTQY
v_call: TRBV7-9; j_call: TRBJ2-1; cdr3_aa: ASSPSDRVEQF
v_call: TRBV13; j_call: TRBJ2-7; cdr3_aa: ASSLETGGEGEQY
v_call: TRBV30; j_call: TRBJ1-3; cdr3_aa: AWSVLGTGSGNTIY
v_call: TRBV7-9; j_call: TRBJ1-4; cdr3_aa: ASSPRVGGPEKLF
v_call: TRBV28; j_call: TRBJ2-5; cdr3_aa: ASSLSRREKETQY
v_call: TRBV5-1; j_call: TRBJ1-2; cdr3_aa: ASSLRGEGDGYT
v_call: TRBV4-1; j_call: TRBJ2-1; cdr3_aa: ASSQATGNNEQF
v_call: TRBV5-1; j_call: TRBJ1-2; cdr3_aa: ASSLARNYGYT
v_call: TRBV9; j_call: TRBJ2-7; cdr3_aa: ASSVGAGYAYEQY
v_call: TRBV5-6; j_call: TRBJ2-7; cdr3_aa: ASSSGSLDYEQY
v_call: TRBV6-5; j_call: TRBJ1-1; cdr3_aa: ASSYLGQRNTEAF
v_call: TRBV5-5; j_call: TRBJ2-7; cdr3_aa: ASSPGQGGYEQY
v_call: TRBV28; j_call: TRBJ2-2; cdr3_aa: ASSLTGGSAGELF
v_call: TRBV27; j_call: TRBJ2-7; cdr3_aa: ASSLLTGGFYEQY
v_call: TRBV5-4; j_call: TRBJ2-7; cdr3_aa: ASGEWGGYYEQY
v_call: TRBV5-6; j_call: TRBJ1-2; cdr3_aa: ASSLYLGRQGGYT
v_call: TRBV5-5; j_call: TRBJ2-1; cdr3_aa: ASSLYRGSSYNEQF
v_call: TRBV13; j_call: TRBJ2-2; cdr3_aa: ASSSRDRGAGELF
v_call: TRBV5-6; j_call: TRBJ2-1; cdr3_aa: ASSIQGYEQF
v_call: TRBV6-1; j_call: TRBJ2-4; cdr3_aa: ATGKTVVAKNIQY
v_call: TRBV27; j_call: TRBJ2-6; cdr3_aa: ASSGPGGRTSGANVLT
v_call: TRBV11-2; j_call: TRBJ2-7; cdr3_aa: ASSLGLEVEQY
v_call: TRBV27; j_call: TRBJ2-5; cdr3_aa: ASSLRGYQETQY
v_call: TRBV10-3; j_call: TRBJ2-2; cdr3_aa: AISGSGSGGSTGELF
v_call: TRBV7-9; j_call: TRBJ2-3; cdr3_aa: ASSSPGGQDTQY
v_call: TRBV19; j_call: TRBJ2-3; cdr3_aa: ASSSVSSTDTQY
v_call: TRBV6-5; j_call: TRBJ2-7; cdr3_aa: ASSSYESSYEQY
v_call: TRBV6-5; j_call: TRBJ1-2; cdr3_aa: ASSEMGTQGYT
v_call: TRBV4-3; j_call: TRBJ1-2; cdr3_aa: ASSQDRPANYGYT
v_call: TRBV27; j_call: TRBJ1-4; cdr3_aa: ASSPGQGTGKLF
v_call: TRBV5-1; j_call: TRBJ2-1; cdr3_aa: ASSLGAGSSYNEQF
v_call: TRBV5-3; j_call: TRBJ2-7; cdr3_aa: ARSFGHEQY
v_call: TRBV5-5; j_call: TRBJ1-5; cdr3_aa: ASSLAARDHQSQH
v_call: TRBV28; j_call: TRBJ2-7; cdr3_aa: ASNPLAGGRSEQY